This TCR beta chain is from a study of beta chain features in type 1 diabetes. Study results and limitations: People with Type 1 diabetes carried modestly yet significantly shorter TCRB CDR3s in all four CD4+ subsets. The similarity of naive, central memory and Treg TCRB repertoires appeared greater among patients than among healthy donors. Type 1 diabetes patients showed fewer insertions and more deletions at VDJ junctions.

In its sample, this clone was seen a few times. The target antigen is unknown. Expressed TCRB transcripts got sequenced, as all isolated RNA was reverse transcribed. Here immunoSEQ multiplex PCR was the method, and the copy in TCRdb shows in-frame clones only, minus some. The sample lists some 350,000 clones, roughly 13% occurring once. Donors underwent one heparinised blood draw, approximately 120 mL on average. Naive, central memory, regulatory and stem cell-like memory cells within the CD4+ compartment were sorted using CD45RO/CCR7/CD25/CD127/CD95/CD27. The length of the CDR3 is 13 residues. V was pared by 6 bases and J by 3 bases, with 6 bases of the junction left unmatched. CDR1 is SQVTM and CDR2 is ANQGSEA in the germline V gene.

The source of this sequence is a young woman with type 1 diabetes. The specimen sequenced was naive CD4+ T cells from blood. J is TRBJ2-3 and V is TRBV29-1, with 7 bases that match TRBD2. CDR3 residues: CSVRVGGTDTQYF. The CDR3, as DNA: TGCAGCGTCCGAGTGGGGGGGACAGATACGCAGTATTTT.